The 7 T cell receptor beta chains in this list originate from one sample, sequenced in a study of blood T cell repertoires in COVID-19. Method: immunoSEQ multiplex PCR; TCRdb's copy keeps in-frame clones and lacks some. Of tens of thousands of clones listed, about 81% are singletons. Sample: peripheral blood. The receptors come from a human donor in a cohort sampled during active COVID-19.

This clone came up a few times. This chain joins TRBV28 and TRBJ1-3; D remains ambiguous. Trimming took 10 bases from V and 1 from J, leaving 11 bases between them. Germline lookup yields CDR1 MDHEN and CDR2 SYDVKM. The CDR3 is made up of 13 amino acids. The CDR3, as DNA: TGTGCCACACTGGCGGGTTCTGGAAACACCATATATTTT. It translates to CATLAGSGNTIYF. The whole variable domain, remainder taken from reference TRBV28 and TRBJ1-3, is DVKVTQSSRYLVKRTGEKVFLECVQDMDHENMFWYRQDPGLGLRLIYFSYDVKMKEKGDIPEGYSVSREKKERFSLILESASTNQTSMYLCATLAGSGNTIYFGEGSWLTVV.

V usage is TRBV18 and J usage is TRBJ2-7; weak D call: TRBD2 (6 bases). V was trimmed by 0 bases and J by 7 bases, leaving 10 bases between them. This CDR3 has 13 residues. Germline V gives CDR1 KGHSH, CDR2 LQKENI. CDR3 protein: CASSPPLAREQYF. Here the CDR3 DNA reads TGTGCCAGCTCACCACCCCTAGCGAGGGAGCAGTACTTC.

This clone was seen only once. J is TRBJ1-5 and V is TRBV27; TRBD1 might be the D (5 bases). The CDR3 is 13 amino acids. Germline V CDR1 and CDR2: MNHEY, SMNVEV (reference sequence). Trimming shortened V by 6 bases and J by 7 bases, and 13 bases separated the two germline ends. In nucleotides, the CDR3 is TGTGCCAGCAGGCTGGGGCTGCGGCAGCCCCAGCATTTT. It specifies CASRLGLRQPQHF.

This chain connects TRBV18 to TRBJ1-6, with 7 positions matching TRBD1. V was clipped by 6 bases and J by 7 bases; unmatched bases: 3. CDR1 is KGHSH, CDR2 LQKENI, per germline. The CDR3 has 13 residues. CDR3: CASSDRENSPLHF. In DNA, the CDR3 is TGTGCCAGCTCCGACAGGGAGAATTCACCCCTCCACTTT.

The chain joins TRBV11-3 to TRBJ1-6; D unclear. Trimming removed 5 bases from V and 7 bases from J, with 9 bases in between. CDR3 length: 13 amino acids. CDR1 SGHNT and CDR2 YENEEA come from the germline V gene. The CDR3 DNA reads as TGTGCCAGCAGCCATAACAGAAATTCACCCCTCCACTTT. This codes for CASSHNRNSPLHF.

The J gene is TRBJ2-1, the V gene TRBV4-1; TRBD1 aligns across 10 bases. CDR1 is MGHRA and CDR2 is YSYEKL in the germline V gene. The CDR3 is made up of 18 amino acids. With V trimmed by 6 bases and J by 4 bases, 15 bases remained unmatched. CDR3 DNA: TGCGCCAGCAGGCCAAGACTTCCCGGGACAGGGGAATACAATGAGCAGTTCTTC. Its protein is CASRPRLPGTGEYNEQFF.

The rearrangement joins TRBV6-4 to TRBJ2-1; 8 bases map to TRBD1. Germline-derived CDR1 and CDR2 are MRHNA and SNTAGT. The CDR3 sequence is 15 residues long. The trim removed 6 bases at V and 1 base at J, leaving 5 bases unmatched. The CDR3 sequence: CASSRGTGSYNEQFF. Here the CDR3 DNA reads TGTGCCAGCAGCCGCGGGACAGGATCCTACAATGAGCAGTTCTTC.